This T cell receptor (beta chain) is from a study of blood T cells in healthy people across ages. Study-level results: Long-lived donors exceeded aged donors in naive CD4+ cells and diversity.

The study isolated at least 6.5 million PBMCs from each sample. This clonotype was counted between two and nine times. The antigen remains unidentified. This CDR3 has 12 amino acids. Germline V gives CDR1 ENHRY, CDR2 SYGVKD. A second PCR of about 7 to 12 cycles used a sample-barcoded 5' primer and a J-beta primer mix. TCRdb re-called the 5' RACE reads through MiXCR, storing one row per CDR3 protein. The table lists around 1.5 million distinct CDR3 sequences, 55% to 75% of them singletons. Sequencing input: blood. The clonotype comes from a man aged 18 to 29 in good health. The chain couples TRBV10-3 to TRBJ2-5; TRBD2 is a possible D gene (6 bases). Matching the DNA end better, TRBJ2-7 makes the J call doubtful. CDR3 sequence reads: CAIRGAGSEQYF. The CDR3, as DNA: TGTGCCATCAGGGGAGCGGGTTCCGAGCAGTACTTC.